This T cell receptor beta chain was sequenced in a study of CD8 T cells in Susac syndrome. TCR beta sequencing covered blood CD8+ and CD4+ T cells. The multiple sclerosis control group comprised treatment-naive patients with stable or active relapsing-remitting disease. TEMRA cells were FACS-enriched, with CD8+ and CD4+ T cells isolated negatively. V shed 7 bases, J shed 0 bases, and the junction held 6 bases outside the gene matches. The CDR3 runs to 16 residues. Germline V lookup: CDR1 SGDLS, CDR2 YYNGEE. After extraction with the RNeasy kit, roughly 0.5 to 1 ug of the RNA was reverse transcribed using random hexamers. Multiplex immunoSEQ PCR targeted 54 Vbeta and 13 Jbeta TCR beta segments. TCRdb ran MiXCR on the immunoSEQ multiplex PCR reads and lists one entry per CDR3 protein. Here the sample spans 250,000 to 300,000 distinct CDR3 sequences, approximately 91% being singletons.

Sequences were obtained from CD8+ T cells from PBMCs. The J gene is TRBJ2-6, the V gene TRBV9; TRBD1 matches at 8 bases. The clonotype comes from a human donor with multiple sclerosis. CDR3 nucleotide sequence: TGTGCCAGCGCCACTACAGGGGGCTCTGGGGCCAACGTCCTGACTTTC. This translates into CASATTGGSGANVLTF.